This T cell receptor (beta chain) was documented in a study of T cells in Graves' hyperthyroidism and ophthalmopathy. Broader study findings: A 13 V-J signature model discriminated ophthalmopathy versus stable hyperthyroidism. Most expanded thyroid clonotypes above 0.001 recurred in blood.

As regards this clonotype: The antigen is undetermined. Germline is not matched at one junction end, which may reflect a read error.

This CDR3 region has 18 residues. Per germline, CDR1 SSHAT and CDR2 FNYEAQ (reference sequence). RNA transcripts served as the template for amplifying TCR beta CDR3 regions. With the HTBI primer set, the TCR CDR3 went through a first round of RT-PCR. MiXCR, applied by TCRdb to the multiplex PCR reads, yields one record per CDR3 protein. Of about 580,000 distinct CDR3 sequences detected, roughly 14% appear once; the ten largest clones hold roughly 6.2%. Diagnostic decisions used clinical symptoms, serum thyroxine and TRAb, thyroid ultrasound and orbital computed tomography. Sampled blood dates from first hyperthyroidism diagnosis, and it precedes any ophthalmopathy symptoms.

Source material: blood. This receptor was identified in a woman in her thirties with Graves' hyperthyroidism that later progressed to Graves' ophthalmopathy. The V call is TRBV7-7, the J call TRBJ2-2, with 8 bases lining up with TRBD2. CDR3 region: CASSLFAGGNTLTGELFF. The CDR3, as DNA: TGTGCTAGCAGCTTATTTGCGGGAGGCAATACCCTGACCGGGGAGCTGTTTTTT.